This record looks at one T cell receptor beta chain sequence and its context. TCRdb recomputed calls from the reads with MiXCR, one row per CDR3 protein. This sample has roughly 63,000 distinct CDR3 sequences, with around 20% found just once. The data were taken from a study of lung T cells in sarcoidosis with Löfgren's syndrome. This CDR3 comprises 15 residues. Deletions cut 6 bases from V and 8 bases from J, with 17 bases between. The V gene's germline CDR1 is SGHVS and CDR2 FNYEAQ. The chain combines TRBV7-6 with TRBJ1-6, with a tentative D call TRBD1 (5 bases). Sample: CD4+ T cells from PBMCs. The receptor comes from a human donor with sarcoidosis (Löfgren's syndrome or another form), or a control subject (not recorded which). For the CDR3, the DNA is TGTGCCAGCAGACGGACTATCTTGGGGGATTCACCCCTCCACTTT. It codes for CASRRTILGDSPLHF.